Detailed here is one T cell receptor (beta chain). The target of this receptor is not known. Base quality data are lacking; no much larger clone is found one base away. TCRbeta CDR3 regions were amplified by multiplexed two-step PCR using Vbeta-specific forward primers and Jbeta-specific reverse primers. The TCRbeta libraries were sequenced on an Illumina instrument via the immunoSEQ service. The study's processing was this. IMGT annotation was used to assign V, D and J genes, and synthetic CDR3 analogues were used to correct the counts for multiplex PCR bias. In the immunoSEQ Analyzer, repertoire clonality was calculated as one minus normalized Shannon entropy. Whether a clone counted as expanded was decided by Fisher's exact test with Benjamini-Hochberg false discovery rate control and a two-tailed cutoff of P<0.01. The clones in this table, taken by TCRdb from immuneACCESS, are in-frame only. Not every clone is retained; where verified, under half of the shortfall comes from an unresolved V gene, and the cause of the rest is unknown. The DNA gave D and trimming, while V, J and clone size come from that table. This sample is represented by about 20,000 clones; approximately 79% of them were singletons. Together, the top ten hold approximately 3.4% of the sample.

These data are taken from a study of regulatory dendritic cells for organ transplantation (dated by TCRdb to about 2017). Turning to the overall study: To make regulatory dendritic cells, monocytes were cultured with vitamin D3 on days 0 and 4 and with IL-10 on day 4. TCRbeta repertoires were sequenced from sorted naive and memory CD4+ and CD8+ T cells before and after allostimulation with regulatory or mature dendritic cells. On day 6, LPS was added to the DC cultures to test how the DCs responded to a strong maturation-inducing agent.

Trimming takes 5 bases from V and 1 base from J, and the germline ends sit 11 bases apart. Including the terminal cysteine and phenylalanine, the CDR3 comprises 14 residues. The only DNA kept is the CDR3, 42 bases in frame from the first base. CDR1 and CDR2, looked up from the germline V gene (reference sequence), are MNHEY and SMNVEV. Sorted T cell subsets were CFSE-labeled and co-cultured for 4 to 5 days with allogeneic regulatory or mature dendritic cells at a 1:10 DC:T ratio. FACS was used to sort CD4+ or CD8+ cells into naive T cells (CD45RA+) and memory T cells (CD45RO+). The T cells used for TCR sequencing were obtained from a couple of healthy control subjects. The Qiagen DNeasy Blood & Tissue Kit was used for extraction of genomic DNA. What the work shows at the level of the full study, not this receptor alone: Among the resting subsets, memory CD8+ T cells contained the most alloreactive TCR clonotypes. The repertoires of naive CD4+ and CD8+ T cells were highly diverse, while memory cell repertoires were less diverse, with memory CD8+ cells being the most oligoclonal. Allostimulation expanded memory CD8+ clones in both subjects, but regulatory dendritic cells appeared to induce more limited expansion than mature dendritic cells. Only a couple of subjects were sequenced, and the authors noted considerable between-individual heterogeneity in the alloreactive memory CD8+ T cell pool.

The chain is encoded by TRBV27 joined to TRBJ1-2; the D region possibly corresponds to TRBD1 (5 bases align). This TCR came from a human donor in good health. Sequencing was done on a sample of memory CD4+ T cells from blood cultured with regulatory dendritic cells. Per the publication, the cell subset or site label means: CD45RO+ memory T cells. The DNA sequence is as follows: TGTGCCAGCAGTGACAGCTCCTTTAACTATGGCTACACCTTC. Its translation reads: CASSDSSFNYGYTF.